Each of the 24 T cell receptor beta chains below was sequenced from the same sample in a study of CD8 T cells in Susac syndrome. Random hexamers served to reverse transcribe about 0.45 to 1 ug RNA. TCRdb reanalysed the immunoSEQ multiplex PCR reads using MiXCR and keeps one entry per CDR3 protein. In the table there are around 200,000 distinct CDR3 sequences, 85% to 95% of which are singletons. The sample comprised CD4+ T cells from PBMCs. These receptors all come from a human donor in good health.

V usage is TRBV19 and J usage is TRBJ2-4; the match to TRBD2 covers 13 bases. The CDR3 consists of 16 residues. J gave up 5 bases and V 4 bases, and 5 bases lay outside the gene matches. Germline CDR1 LNHDA, CDR2 SQIVND (reference sequence). In DNA, the CDR3 is TGTGCCAGTAGTAGGACTAGCGGGAGCTCGGAAAACATTCAGTACTTC. Protein sequence: CASSRTSGSSENIQYF.

The chain uses TRBV29-1 and TRBJ2-1; 7 bases map to TRBD2. This CDR3 is 16 amino acids long. CDR1 is SQVTM and CDR2 is ANQGSEA in the germline V gene. The junction had 13 bases not matched to a gene; V was cut back by 5 bases and J by 3 bases. This chain's CDR3 is CSVYVGGEGRYNEQFF. The CDR3 DNA follows: TGCAGCGTTTACGTCGGAGGGGAGGGCCGCTACAATGAGCAGTTCTTC.

The rearrangement links TRBV10-3 to TRBJ2-5, with D possibly TRBD2 on 6 matching bases. Per germline, CDR1 ENHRY and CDR2 SYGVKD. The CDR3 is made up of 12 amino acids. V was clipped by 6 bases and J by 7 bases, with 12 bases between them. This chain's CDR3 is CAIRRDGGTQYF. CDR3 sequence (DNA): TGTGCCATCAGGAGGGACGGGGGGACCCAGTACTTC.

V gene TRBV28 combines with J gene TRBJ2-3, with D tentatively TRBD2 (6 bases). The CDR3 length is 13 residues. V shed 5 bases and J shed 2 bases, with 8 bases lying between them. Looked up from germline, CDR1 is MDHEN and CDR2 is SYDVKM. The CDR3, as DNA: TGTGCCAGCAGTACGGACTACACAGATACGCAGTATTTT. Translating it yields CASSTDYTDTQYF.

This CDR3 reads CSVEAGSVTEAFF. In DNA, the CDR3 is TGCAGCGTTGAGGCAGGGTCTGTCACTGAAGCTTTCTTT. This chain links TRBV29-1 with TRBJ1-1, with D maybe TRBD1 (5 bases). Germline lookup yields CDR1 SQVTM and CDR2 ANQGSEA. V was pared by 3 bases and J by 4 bases, with 12 bases between. This CDR3 region has 13 residues.

This chain joins TRBV18 and TRBJ2-1, with a tentative D call TRBD1 (7 bases). The CDR3 spans 16 residues. Looked up from germline, CDR1 is KGHSH and CDR2 is LQKENI. The V end was cut by 0 bases, the J end by 3 bases, with 12 bases between. CDR3 region: CASSPPVRGDYNEQFF. CDR3 coding DNA: TGTGCCAGCTCACCACCGGTCAGGGGGGACTACAATGAGCAGTTCTTC. The whole variable domain, filled in from reference TRBV18 and TRBJ2-1, reads NAGVMQNPRHLVRRRGQEARLRCSPMKGHSHVYWYRQLPEEGLKFMVYLQKENIIDESGMPKERFSAEFPKEGPSILRIQQVVRGDSAAYFCASSPPVRGDYNEQFFGPGTRLTVL.

This chain links TRBV9 with TRBJ1-3, with D possibly being TRBD1 (5 bases). The length of the CDR3 is 14 residues. V was clipped by 5 bases and J by 0 bases, with 9 bases between them. Germline V CDR1 and CDR2: SGDLS, YYNGEE. This chain's CDR3 is CASSQGTSGNTIYF. The CDR3 bases are TGTGCCAGCAGTCAGGGTACCTCTGGAAACACCATATATTTT. Together with reference TRBV9 and TRBJ1-3, the CDR3 gives the full variable domain: DSGVTQTPKHLITATGQRVTLRCSPRSGDLSVYWYQQSLDQGLQFLIQYYNGEERAKGNILERFSAQQFPDLHSELNLSSLELGDSALYFCASSQGTSGNTIYFGEGSWLTVV.

The chain has TRBV30 and TRBJ1-1; D unresolved. Trimming stripped 2 bases from V and 3 bases from J, with 7 bases between. The germline V gene encodes CDR1 GTSNPN and CDR2 SVGIG (reference sequence). There are 12 residues in the CDR3. The DNA for the CDR3 is TGTGCCTGGAGTAGGTCGGACACTGAAGCTTTCTTT. It yields the protein CAWSRSDTEAFF.

CDR3 in DNA: TGCAGCGTTGAAGATAGGCCCGGGGGCCAATCCCATGAGCAGTTCTTC. Amino acid sequence: CSVEDRPGGQSHEQFF. The genes are TRBV29-1 and TRBJ2-1; D possibly matches TRBD1 or TRBD2 (6 bases each). The CDR3 contains 16 residues. The ends were cut back, 0 bases at V and 8 bases at J, with 20 bases in the middle. Germline V gene lookup returns CDR1 SQVTM and CDR2 ANQGSEA.

This clonotype was counted only a few times. This chain connects TRBV2 to TRBJ2-2; D is uncertain. CDR3 length: 11 amino acids. V lost 8 bases and J 3 bases, leaving 4 bases between the germline ends. Germline loops: CDR1 SNHLY, CDR2 FYNNEI. Here the CDR3 reads CASRYTGELFF. CDR3 coding DNA: TGTGCCAGCCGCTACACCGGGGAGCTGTTTTTT. Full variable domain (missing parts from reference TRBV2 and TRBJ2-2): EPEVTQTPSHQVTQMGQEVILRCVPISNHLYFYWYRQILGQKVEFLVSFYNNEISEKSEIFDDQFSVERPDGSNFTLKIRSTKLEDSAMYFCASRYTGELFFGEGSRLTVL.

The V call is TRBV20-1, the J call TRBJ2-2, with TRBD2 matching over 10 bases. V lost 3 bases and J lost 4; bases outside the gene matches: 5. CDR1 is DFQATT, CDR2 SNEGSKA, per germline (reference sequence). The CDR3 contains 15 residues. As DNA, the CDR3 is TGCAGTGCTAGCTATAGCGGGGGGCCCACCGGGGAGCTGTTTTTT. Translation: CSASYSGGPTGELFF.

The chain joins TRBV20-1 to TRBJ2-1; D gene unclear. Germline CDR1 is DFQATT and CDR2 is SNEGSKA (reference sequence). V lost 5 bases and J lost 0, with 8 bases in between. The CDR3 runs 13 residues. CDR3 sequence (DNA): TGCAGTGCTCCACTCAGCTCCTACAATGAGCAGTTCTTC. Translation: CSAPLSSYNEQFF.

The chain carries TRBV7-9 and TRBJ2-7; the match to TRBD1 covers 7 bases. Germline V CDR1 and CDR2: SEHNR, FQNEAQ (reference sequence). With V trimmed by 4 bases and J by 4 bases, 7 bases remained unmatched. This CDR3 is 14 amino acids long. For the CDR3, the DNA is TGTGCCAGCAGCTCCCCCGGACAGGCGTACGAGCAGTACGTC. Translating it yields CASSSPGQAYEQYV.

The V call is TRBV20-1, the J call TRBJ1-1; unclear D gene. The CDR3 has 11 residues. The germline V gene encodes CDR1 DFQATT and CDR2 SNEGSKA (reference sequence). The V end was cut by 5 bases, the J end by 11 bases, with 15 bases between. In DNA, the CDR3 is TGCAGTGCTCTTCGAGCCTCCCGGGCTTTCTTT. It is translated as CSALRASRAFF.

The gene calls are TRBV29-1 and TRBJ2-5; D is possibly TRBD1 (5 bases). This CDR3 contains 11 residues. Deletions cut 6 bases from V and 2 bases from J, with 7 bases between. Germline values: CDR1 SQVTM, CDR2 ANQGSEA. CDR3 in DNA: TGCAGCGTCGCAGGGCAAGAGACCCAGTACTTC. Translation: CSVAGQETQYF. The whole variable domain, remainder taken from reference TRBV29-1 and TRBJ2-5, is SAVISQKPSRDICQRGTSLTIQCQVDSQVTMMFWYRQQPGQSLTLIATANQGSEATYESGFVIDKFPISRPNLTFSTLTVSNMSPEDSSIYLCSVAGQETQYFGPGTRLLVL.

The genes are TRBV30 and TRBJ2-3, with TRBD2 as a possible D gene (5 bases). There are 16 residues in the CDR3. Trimming cost V 1 base and J 1 base, with 15 bases left between them. Germline CDR1 reads GTSNPN; CDR2 reads SVGIG (reference sequence). Here the CDR3 DNA reads TGTGCCTGGAGTGGACGGGCGGGCCAGGGCACAGATACGCAGTATTTT. Translating it yields CAWSGRAGQGTDTQYF. Looking up the rest from reference TRBV30 and TRBJ2-3 gives the full variable domain: SQTIHQWPATLVQPVGSPLSLECTVEGTSNPNLYWYRQAAGRGLQLLFYSVGIGQISSEVPQNLSASRPQDRQFILSSKKLLLSDSGFYLCAWSGRAGQGTDTQYFGPGTRLTVL.

The V gene is TRBV5-4, the J gene TRBJ1-6; weak D call: TRBD1 (5 bases). V lost 0 bases, J lost 4 bases, and 5 bases lay in between. The CDR3 covers 14 residues. Germline V gene data show CDR1 as SGHNT and CDR2 as YYREEE (reference sequence). The CDR3 nucleotides are TGTGCCAGCAGCTTGGGACAGTATAATTCACCCCTCCACTTT. It translates to CASSLGQYNSPLHF.

This clonotype was observed once. The chain is built from TRBV5-4 and TRBJ1-1; 7 bases map to TRBD1. The CDR3 length is 16 residues. Germline assignment: CDR1 SGHNT and CDR2 YYREEE (reference sequence). J lost 3 bases, V lost 4 bases, and 12 bases had no gene match. In DNA, the CDR3 is TGTGCCAGCAGCACACCATACAGGGGAAAGGACACTGAAGCTTTCTTT. Translated, it gives CASSTPYRGKDTEAFF.

The rearrangement joins TRBV10-3 to TRBJ1-1; the match to TRBD1 covers 10 bases. The CDR3 has 14 amino acids. Germline lookup yields CDR1 ENHRY and CDR2 SYGVKD. J lost 4 bases, V lost 6 bases, and 5 bases had no gene match. The CDR3 DNA is TGTGCCATCAGGATGACAGGGGGCGGCACTGAAGCTTTCTTT. Its translation is CAIRMTGGGTEAFF.

This sequence joins TRBV10-3 and TRBJ2-5, with 9 bases matching TRBD1. The junction had 12 bases not matched to a gene; V was cut back by 8 bases and J by 5 bases. The CDR3 has 15 amino acids. Germline assignment: CDR1 ENHRY and CDR2 SYGVKD. CDR3 protein: CAIQKGQGELETQYF. As DNA, the CDR3 is TGTGCCATCCAAAAGGGACAGGGAGAATTGGAGACCCAGTACTTC.

This clonotype was seen once. This chain links TRBV3-1 with TRBJ2-5; D may correspond to TRBD1 or TRBD2 (5 bases each). The CDR3 sequence is 15 residues long. Trimming removed 7 bases at V and 7 bases at J, with 22 bases between. The germline V gene encodes CDR1 LGHDT and CDR2 YNNKEL (reference sequence). CDR3 DNA: TGTGCCAGCAACCCAAACGCCGAGTGGGGACGGACCCAGTACTTC. This codes for CASNPNAEWGRTQYF.

This clonotype was picked up one time. The J gene is TRBJ2-2, the V gene TRBV25-1; D gene ambiguous. V was shortened by 3 bases and J by 0 bases, with 8 bases between the two germline ends. CDR1 is MGHDK and CDR2 is SYGVNS in the germline V gene. The length of the CDR3 is 15 residues. CDR3 nucleotide sequence: TGTGCCAGCAGTGACGCGACAACGAACACCGGGGAGCTGTTTTTT. This gives the protein CASSDATTNTGELFF.

The J gene is TRBJ2-7, the V gene TRBV18; D unresolved. The CDR3 length is 13 residues. The V gene's germline CDR1 is KGHSH and CDR2 LQKENI. V was clipped by 2 bases and J by 5 bases, with 10 bases between them. In nucleotides, the CDR3 is TGTGCCAGCTCACCATATGGGGTTGACGAGCAGTACGTC. This encodes CASSPYGVDEQYV.

V and J are TRBV9 and TRBJ2-3; possibly TRBD2 for D (5 bases). The V and J ends lost 3 bases and 2 bases respectively, with 10 bases between them. The germline V gene has CDR1 SGDLS and CDR2 YYNGEE. This CDR3 spans 14 amino acids. The CDR3: CASSAGLLTDTQYF. The DNA for the CDR3 is TGTGCCAGCAGCGCCGGACTTCTCACAGATACGCAGTATTTT.